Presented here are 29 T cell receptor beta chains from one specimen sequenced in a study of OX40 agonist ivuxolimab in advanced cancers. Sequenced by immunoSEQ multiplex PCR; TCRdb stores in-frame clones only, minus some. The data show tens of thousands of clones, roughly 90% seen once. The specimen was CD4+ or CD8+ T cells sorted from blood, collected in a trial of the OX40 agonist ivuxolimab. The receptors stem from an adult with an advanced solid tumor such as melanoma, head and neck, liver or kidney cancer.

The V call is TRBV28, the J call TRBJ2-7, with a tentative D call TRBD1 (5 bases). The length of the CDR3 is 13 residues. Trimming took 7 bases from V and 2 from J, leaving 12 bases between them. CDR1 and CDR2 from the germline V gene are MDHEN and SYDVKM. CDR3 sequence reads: CASIPGSTYEQYF. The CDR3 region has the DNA TGTGCCAGCATCCCAGGGTCTACCTACGAGCAGTACTTC.

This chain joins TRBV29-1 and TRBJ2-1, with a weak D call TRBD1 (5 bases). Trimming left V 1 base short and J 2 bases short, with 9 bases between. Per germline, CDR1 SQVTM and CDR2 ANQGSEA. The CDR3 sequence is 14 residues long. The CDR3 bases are TGCAGCGTTGAAGGGCAGGGAACCTACAATGAGCAGTTCTTC. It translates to CSVEGQGTYNEQFF.

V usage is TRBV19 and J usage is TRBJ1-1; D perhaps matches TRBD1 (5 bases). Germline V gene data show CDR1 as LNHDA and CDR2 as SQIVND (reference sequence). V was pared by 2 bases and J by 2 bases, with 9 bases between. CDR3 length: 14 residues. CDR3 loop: CASSISGINTEAFF. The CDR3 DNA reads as TGTGCCAGTAGTATATCAGGGATTAACACTGAAGCTTTCTTT.

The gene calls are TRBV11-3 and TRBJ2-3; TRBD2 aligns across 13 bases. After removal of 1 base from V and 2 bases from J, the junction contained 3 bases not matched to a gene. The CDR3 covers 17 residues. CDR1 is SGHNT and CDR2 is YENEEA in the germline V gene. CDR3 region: CASSLGTSGGLTDTQYF. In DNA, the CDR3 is TGTGCCAGCAGCTTAGGGACTAGCGGGGGCCTCACAGATACGCAGTATTTT.

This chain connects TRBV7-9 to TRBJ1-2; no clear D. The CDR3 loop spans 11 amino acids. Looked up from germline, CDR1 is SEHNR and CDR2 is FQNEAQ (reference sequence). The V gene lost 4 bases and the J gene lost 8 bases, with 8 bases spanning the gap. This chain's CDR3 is CASSSSRGYTF. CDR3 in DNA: TGTGCCAGCAGCTCTTCGAGGGGCTACACCTTC.

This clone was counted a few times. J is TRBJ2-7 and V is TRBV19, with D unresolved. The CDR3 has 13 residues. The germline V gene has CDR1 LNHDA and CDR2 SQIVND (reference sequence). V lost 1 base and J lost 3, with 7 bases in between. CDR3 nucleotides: TGTGCCAGTAGTATAGGACTGTTCTACGAGCAGTACTTC. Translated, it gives CASSIGLFYEQYF.

In DNA, the CDR3 is TGTGCCACCAGCAGAGTGCAGGGAGGGGGCAATCAGCCCCAGCATTTT. This sequence encodes CATSRVQGGGNQPQHF. This chain uses TRBV15 with TRBJ1-5; D may be TRBD1 (5 bases). The CDR3 runs to 16 residues. The germline CDR1 and CDR2 sequences are LNHNV and YYDKDF (reference sequence). V was trimmed by 1 base and J by 2 bases, leaving 12 bases between them.

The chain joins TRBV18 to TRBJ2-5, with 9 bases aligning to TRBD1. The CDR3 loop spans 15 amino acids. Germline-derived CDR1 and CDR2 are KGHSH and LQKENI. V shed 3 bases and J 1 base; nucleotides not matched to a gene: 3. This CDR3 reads CASSPLTGGQETQYF. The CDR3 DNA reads TGTGCCAGCTCACCCCTGACAGGGGGCCAAGAGACCCAGTACTTC.

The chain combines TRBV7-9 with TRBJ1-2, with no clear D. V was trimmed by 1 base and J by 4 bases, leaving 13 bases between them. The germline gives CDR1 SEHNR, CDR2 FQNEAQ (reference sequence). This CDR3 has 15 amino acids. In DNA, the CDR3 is TGTGCCAGCAGCTTAGAAGTGGATTGGATCTATGGCTACACCTTC. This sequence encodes CASSLEVDWIYGYTF.

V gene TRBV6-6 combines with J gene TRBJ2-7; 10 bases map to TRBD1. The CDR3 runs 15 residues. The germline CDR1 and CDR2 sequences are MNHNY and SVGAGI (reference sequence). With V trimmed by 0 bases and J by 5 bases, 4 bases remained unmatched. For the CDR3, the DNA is TGTGCCAGCAGTTACTCGGGACAGGGGAGGAACGAGCAGTACTTC. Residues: CASSYSGQGRNEQYF.

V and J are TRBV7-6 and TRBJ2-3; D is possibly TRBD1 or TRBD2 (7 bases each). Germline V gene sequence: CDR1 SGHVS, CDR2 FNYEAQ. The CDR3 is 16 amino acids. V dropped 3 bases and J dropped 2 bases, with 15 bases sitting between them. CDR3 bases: TGTGCCAGCAGCTTGTTTGCAGGGGGGGCCACAGATACGCAGTATTTT. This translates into CASSLFAGGATDTQYF.

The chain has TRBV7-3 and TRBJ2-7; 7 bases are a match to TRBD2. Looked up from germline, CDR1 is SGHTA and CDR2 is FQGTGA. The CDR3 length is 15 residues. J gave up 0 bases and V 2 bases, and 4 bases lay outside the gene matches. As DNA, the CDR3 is TGTGCCAGCAGCTTATCGGGGGGATCCTCCTACGAGCAGTACTTC. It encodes CASSLSGGSSYEQYF.

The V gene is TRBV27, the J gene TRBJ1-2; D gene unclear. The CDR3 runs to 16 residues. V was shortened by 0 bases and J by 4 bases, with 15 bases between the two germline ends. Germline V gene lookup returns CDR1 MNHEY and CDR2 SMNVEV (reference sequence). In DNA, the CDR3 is TGTGCCAGCAGTTTATCATCGGGAGGAGGGTTCTATGGCTACACCTTC. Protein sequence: CASSLSSGGGFYGYTF.

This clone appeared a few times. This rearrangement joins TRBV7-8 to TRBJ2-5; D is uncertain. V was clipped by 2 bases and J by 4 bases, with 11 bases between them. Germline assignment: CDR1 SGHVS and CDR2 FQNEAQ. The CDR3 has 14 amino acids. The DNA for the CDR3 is TGTGCCAGCAGCTTAAGTATAAATGGAGAGACCCAGTACTTC. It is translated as CASSLSINGETQYF.

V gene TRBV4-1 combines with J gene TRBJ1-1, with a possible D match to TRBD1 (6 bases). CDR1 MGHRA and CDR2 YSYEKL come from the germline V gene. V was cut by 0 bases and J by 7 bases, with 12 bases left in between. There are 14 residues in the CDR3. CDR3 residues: CASSQDTGWLEAFF. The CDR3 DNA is TGCGCCAGCAGCCAAGACACAGGGTGGCTTGAAGCTTTCTTT.

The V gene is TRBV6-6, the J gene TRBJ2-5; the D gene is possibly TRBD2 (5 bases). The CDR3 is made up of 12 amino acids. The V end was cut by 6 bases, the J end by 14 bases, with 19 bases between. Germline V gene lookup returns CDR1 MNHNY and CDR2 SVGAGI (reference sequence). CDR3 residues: CASSRGLDSLYF. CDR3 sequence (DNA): TGTGCCAGCAGCCGAGGTTTGGACTCTCTCTACTTC.

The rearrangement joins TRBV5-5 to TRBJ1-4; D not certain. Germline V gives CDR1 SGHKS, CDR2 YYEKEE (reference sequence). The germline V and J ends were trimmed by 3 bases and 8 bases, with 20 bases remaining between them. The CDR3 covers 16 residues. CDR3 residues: CASSYPATVGWEKLFF. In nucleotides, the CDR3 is TGTGCCAGCAGCTATCCCGCGACGGTGGGTTGGGAAAAACTGTTTTTT.

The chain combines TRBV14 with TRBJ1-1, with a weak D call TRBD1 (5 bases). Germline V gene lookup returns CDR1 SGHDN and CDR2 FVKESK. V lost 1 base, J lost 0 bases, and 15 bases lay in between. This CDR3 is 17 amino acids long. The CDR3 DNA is TGTGCCAGCAGCCAAGGCGGGGGGGAATACGTGAACACTGAAGCTTTCTTT. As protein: CASSQGGGEYVNTEAFF.

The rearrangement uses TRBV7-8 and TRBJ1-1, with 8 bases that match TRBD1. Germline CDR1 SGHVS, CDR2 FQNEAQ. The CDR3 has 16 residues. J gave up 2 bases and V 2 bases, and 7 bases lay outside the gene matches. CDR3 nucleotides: TGTGCCAGCAGCTTAATCCGGGACAGGTCCAACACTGAAGCTTTCTTT. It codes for CASSLIRDRSNTEAFF.

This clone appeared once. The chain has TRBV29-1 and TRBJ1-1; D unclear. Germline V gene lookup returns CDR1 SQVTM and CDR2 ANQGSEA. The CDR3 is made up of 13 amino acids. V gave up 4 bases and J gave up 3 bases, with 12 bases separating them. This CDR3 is CSVVLEGHTEAFF. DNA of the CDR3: TGCAGCGTTGTTTTGGAGGGCCACACTGAAGCTTTCTTT.

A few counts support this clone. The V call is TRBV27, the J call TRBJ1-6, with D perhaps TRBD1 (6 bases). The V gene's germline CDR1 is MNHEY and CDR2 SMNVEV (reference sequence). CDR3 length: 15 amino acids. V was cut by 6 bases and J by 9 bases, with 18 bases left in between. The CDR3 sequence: CASSDTGYYSSPLHF. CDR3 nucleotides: TGTGCCAGCAGCGATACAGGGTATTACTCTTCACCCCTCCACTTT.

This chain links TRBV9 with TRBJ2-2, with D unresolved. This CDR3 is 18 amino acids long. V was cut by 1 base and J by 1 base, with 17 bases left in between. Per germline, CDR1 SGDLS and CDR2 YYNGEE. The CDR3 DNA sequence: TGTGCCAGCAGCGTATTTGGGTCCTCACGCGTGAACACCGGGGAGCTGTTTTTT. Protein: CASSVFGSSRVNTGELFF. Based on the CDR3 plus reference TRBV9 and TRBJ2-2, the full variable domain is DSGVTQTPKHLITATGQRVTLRCSPRSGDLSVYWYQQSLDQGLQFLIQYYNGEERAKGNILERFSAQQFPDLHSELNLSSLELGDSALYFCASSVFGSSRVNTGELFFGEGSRLTVL.

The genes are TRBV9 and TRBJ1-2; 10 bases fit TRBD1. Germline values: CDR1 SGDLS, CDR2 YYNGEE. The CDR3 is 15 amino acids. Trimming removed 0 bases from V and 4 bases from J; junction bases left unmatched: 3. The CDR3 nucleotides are TGTGCCAGCAGCGTAGAGACAGGGGGCGGCTATGGCTACACCTTC. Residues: CASSVETGGGYGYTF.

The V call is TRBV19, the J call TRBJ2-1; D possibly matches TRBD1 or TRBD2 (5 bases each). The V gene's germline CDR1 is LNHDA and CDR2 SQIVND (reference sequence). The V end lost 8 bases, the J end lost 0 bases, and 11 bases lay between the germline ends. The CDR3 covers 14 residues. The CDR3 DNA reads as TGTGCCAGTGGGGGTCCGCTCTCCTACAATGAGCAGTTCTTC. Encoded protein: CASGGPLSYNEQFF.

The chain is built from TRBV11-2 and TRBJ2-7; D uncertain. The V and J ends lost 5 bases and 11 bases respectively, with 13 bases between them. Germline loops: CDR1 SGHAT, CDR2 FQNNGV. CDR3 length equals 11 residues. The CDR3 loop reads CASSGRAPEYF. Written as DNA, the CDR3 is TGTGCCAGCAGCGGCCGGGCCCCGGAGTACTTC.

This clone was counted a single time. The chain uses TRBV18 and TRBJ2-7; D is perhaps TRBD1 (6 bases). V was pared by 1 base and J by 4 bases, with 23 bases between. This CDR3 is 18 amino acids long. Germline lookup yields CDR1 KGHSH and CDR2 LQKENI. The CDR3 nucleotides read TGTGCCAGCTCACCACTCAATCATCCAGGGGCGCCGGGTTACGAGCAGTACTTC. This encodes CASSPLNHPGAPGYEQYF.

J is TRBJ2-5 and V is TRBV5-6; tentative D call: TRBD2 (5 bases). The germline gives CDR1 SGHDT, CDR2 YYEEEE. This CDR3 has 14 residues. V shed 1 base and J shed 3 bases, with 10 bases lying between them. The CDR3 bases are TGTGCCAGCAGCTTGACGGCGGGTGAAGAGACCCAGTACTTC. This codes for CASSLTAGEETQYF.

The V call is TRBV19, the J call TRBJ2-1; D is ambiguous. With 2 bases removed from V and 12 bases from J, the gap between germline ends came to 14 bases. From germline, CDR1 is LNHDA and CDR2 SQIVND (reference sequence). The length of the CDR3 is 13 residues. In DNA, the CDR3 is TGTGCCAGTAGTATAAGGTCCAGTGAAGGGCAGTTCTTC. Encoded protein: CASSIRSSEGQFF.

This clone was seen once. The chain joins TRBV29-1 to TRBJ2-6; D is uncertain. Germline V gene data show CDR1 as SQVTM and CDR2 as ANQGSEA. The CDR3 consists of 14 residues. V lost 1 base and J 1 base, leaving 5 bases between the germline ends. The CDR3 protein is CSVEGVSGANVLTF. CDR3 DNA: TGCAGCGTTGAAGGGGTATCTGGGGCCAACGTCCTGACTTTC.